Included here is one T cell receptor beta chain sequence, with context. This clonotype has more than one count but fewer than ten. It has no known antigen specificity. No much larger clone is present one base from it, and per-base qualities are unavailable. The donors were 40 or so Caucasian individuals from Russia, aged roughly 6 to 100 years, who were systemically healthy. Each donor gave ten milliliters of peripheral blood, collected into EDTA-treated Vacutainer tubes. Ficoll-Paque density-gradient centrifugation was used to isolate PBMCs, with at least 6 million obtained per sample. Trizol reagent was used to extract total RNA from PBMCs, with at least 6 micrograms per sample. For every donor, flow cytometry on a PBMC aliquot measured the percentage of naive CD45RAhigh/CD27high T cells. Including the terminal cysteine and phenylalanine, the CDR3 comprises 13 residues. Only the CDR3 DNA stays, 39 bases, in frame from base 1. CDR1 and CDR2, looked up from the germline V gene, are SNHLY and FYNNEI. V is pared back by 8 bases and J by 5 bases, with 15 bases lying between the germline termini.

The method behind the library was 5' RACE. These reads were obtained on an Illumina HiSeq 2500. A second PCR of about 6 to 12 cycles was run with a J-beta primer mix and a sample-barcoded 5' primer. A template-switch 5' adaptor carrying 12 random nucleotides introduced a unique molecular identifier onto each TCR beta cDNA molecule. Each sample yielded at least 2.5 million CDR3-containing paired-end reads. All of the RNA was converted into first-strand cDNA using the Mint cDNA synthesis kit, with a TRBC-specific oligonucleotide serving as the primer. Following uracil-DNA glycosylase treatment, all cDNA underwent a first 18-cycle PCR with the universal primers M1SS and BC2_uni_R. In the original analysis: Normalization of each sample was performed by random selection of 1 million high-quality reads, each carrying a distinct molecular identifier. Reads with shared molecular identifiers were discarded instead of being binned into consensus sequences. MiTCR, with a Q25 quality threshold and the strictest error-elimination algorithm, was used for CDR3 identification, clonotype clustering and error correction. A nonparametric unseen species model using Euler transformation provided a lower-bound estimate of total TCR beta diversity. TCRdb handled the public reads itself, with Q25 trimming in fastp and clone calling in MiXCR, and kept productive beta chains. Each entry merges the rows of one CDR3 protein and shows their most common DNA and genes. The V and J calls reflect TCRdb's pipeline rather than the authors' work. In this sample the table shows roughly 1.6 million distinct CDR3 sequences, about 31% of which occur a single time. In total, the top ten clones hold about 11% of the sample.

The data derive from a study of blood T cells in healthy people across ages (dated by TCRdb to between 2014 and 2016). For the wider study: Template switching captured roughly one uniquely barcoded TCR beta cDNA molecule per two T cells in model experiments. Using deep sequencing normalized with unique cDNA molecular identifiers, the study measured how TCR beta repertoire diversity changes with age. The donors were divided into four age groups: young (average approximately 15 years), middle-aged (roughly 40), aged (about 61) and long-lived (roughly 88). To avoid experimental bias, donors of different ages were distributed randomly across sequencing lanes. The study analyzed two additional independent replicas of 1 million unique cDNA reads from the same blood draw for two donors, one aged 18 to 30 and one aged 80 or older.

The research as a whole found: Observed TCR beta diversity correlated strongly with the percentage of naive T cells measured by flow cytometry. Because profiling used bulk unsorted PBMCs, naive and antigen-experienced compartments could not be compared conclusively. The long-lived group showed more naive CD4+ T cells, fewer expanded clones and increased TCR diversity than the aged group, suggesting age selection. Estimates of total diversity from one million sequenced T cells were regarded as lower bounds and underestimates. Observed TCR beta diversity per million T cells fell roughly linearly with age, and a significant reduction was already apparent by age roughly 41. Because donor CMV infection status was unknown, age-related changes in expanded clonotypes were potentially confounded.

This receptor was obtained from a woman aged 25 to 39 in good health. The sample consisted of blood. The chain employs TRBV2 and TRBJ1-1, with a weak D call of TRBD1 (6 bases match). Here is the DNA: TGTGCCAGCGGGTGGGGGCCGAGGACTGAAGCTTTCTTT. It translates as CASGWGPRTEAFF.